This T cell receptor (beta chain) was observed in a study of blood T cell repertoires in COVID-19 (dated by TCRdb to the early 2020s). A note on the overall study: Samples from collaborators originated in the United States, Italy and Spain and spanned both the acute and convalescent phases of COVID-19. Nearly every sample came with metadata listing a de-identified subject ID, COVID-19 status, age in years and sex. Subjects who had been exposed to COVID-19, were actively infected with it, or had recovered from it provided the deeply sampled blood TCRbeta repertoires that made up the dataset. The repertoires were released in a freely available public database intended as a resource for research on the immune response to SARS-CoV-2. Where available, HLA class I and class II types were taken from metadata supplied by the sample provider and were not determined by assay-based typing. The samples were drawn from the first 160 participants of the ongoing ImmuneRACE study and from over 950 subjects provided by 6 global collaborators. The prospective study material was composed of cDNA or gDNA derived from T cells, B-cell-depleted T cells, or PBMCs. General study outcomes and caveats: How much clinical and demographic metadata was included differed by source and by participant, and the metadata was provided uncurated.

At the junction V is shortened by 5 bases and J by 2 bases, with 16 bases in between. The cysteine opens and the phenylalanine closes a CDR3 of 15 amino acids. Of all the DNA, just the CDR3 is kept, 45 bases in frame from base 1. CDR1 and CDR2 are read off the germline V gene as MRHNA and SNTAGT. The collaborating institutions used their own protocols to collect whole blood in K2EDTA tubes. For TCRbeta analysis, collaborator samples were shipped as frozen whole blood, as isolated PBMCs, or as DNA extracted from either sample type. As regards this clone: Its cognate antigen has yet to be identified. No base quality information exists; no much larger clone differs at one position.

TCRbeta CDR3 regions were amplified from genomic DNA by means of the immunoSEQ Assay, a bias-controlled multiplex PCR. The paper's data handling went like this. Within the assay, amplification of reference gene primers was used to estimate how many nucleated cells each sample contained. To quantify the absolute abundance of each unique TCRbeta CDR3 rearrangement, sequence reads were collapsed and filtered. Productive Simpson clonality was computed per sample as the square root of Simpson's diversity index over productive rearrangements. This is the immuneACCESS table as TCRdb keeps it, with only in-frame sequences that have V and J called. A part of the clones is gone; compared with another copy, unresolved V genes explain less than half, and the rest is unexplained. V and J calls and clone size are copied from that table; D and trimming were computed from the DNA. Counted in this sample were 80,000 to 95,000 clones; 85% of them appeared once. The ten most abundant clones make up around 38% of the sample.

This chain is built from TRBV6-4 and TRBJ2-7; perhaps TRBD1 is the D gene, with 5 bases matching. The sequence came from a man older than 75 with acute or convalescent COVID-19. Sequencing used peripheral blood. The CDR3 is CASSLETAGPYEQYF. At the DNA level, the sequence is TGTGCCAGCAGTTTAGAGACAGCCGGGCCCTACGAGCAGTACTTC.